Sequencing of this T cell receptor (beta chain) was carried out in a study of T cell responses to AZD1222 COVID-19 vaccine listed by TCRdb under 2021. About the full investigation: TCR sequencing covered some 250 trial participants: 200 to 220 given two doses of AZD1222 and 26 given two doses of MenACWY control vaccine. Trial participants were enrolled by age into 18-55, 56-69 and 70-plus year subgroups, with roughly 160, 29 and 62 TCR-sequenced participants respectively.

The CDR3 contains 13 residues, cysteine and phenylalanine counted. Only the CDR3 DNA is retained, 39 bases long and in frame from the first base. Taken from the germline V gene (reference sequence), the CDR1 and CDR2 loops are SSHAT and FNYEAQ. Read against the paper, the sample's time point label means: about 28 days (+/-7) after the second vaccine dose. AZD1222 recipients whose second dose came at about 4 weeks and those whose second dose came at about 12 weeks were combined into one group, since spike-specific TCR depth and breadth did not differ between the two schedules. Samples from vaccinated people were obtained from the UK trials COV001 and COV002, which included a single-blind randomized controlled phase 2/3 trial of AZD1222 (ChAdOx1 nCoV-19) in healthy adults. For TCRbeta chain sequencing, PBMC samples from trial participants were taken at day 0 and at day 28 after the second dose. The CDR3 regions of human TCRbeta chains were subjected to immunosequencing. In the authors' own workflow: TCRs in the repertoires were compared against a reference library of SARS-CoV-2-specific TCRs that had been generated with the MIRA antigen-specificity platform. Breadth meant the fraction of unique TCRs that were SARS-CoV-2-associated, whereas depth meant the fraction of total T cells that were SARS-CoV-2-associated. Using the MIRA data, every spike-specific TCR was mapped to the spike region that the TCR reacted to and assigned to either a CD4 or a CD8 class. Log10-transformed breadth and depth values were compared by one-way ANOVA with Sidak's multiple comparisons tests. TCRdb's version of the immuneACCESS table is confined to in-frame rearrangements and falls short of the full clone set. An unresolved V gene accounts for under half of the shortfall where checked; the remainder is of unknown origin. That table is the source of V, J and clone size, and D and trimming were worked out from the DNA. This sample comprises around 120,000 clones, roughly 91% of them detected only once. The ten largest make up 4.5% to 6% of the sample.

Overall study outcomes, separate from this receptor: Conclusions about previously exposed vaccinees were limited because only a handful of AZD1222 recipients were SARS-CoV-2 seropositive at baseline. In the small 56-69-year group, the increase in depth fell short of significance, most likely because of low power. After two AZD1222 doses, both the breadth and the depth of spike-specific TCRs were significantly higher than at day 0 and than in MenACWY recipients. Most participants were white British and females outnumbered males, and the authors suggested that clonal diversity may have been underestimated. Because no day 14 peak-response samples were available, repertoires were characterized only after the peak T cell response. Reportedly, close to half of the unique spike-specific TCRs recognized epitopes lying outside the regions that are mutated in the B.1.351 and B.1.1.7 variants. Vaccine-associated CD4 TCRs spanned the whole spike protein, with dominant responses in regions 160-218 and 743-854.

On this clone: Its antigen remains unidentified. One junction end disagrees with the germline gene, perhaps due to a read error.

This clonotype was sampled from an adult who received the AZD1222 COVID-19 vaccine. The rearranged segments are TRBV7-7 and TRBJ2-7; TRBD2 fits 9 bases in the junction. Sample: peripheral blood, taken 28 days after the second AZD1222 dose. In nucleotide form, the sequence is TGTGCTAGCAGCCGGACTAGCGAGGACGAGCAGTACTTC. It translates to CASSRTSEDEQYF.